This entry features one T cell receptor beta chain sequence. What it binds is not known. The CDR3 is made up of 13 amino acids. Trimming cost V 6 bases and J 4 bases, with 13 bases left between them. CDR1 is DFQATT, CDR2 SNEGSKA, per germline (reference sequence). This record comes from a study of early T cells in non-severe SARS-CoV-2 infection. Study information: Bulk RNA taken from unsorted whole blood was sequenced, leaving chains unpaired. Whole-study findings and limits: Sequences matched to VDJdb favored anti-spike CD8 responses, while private and CD4 specificities were missed.

Unique molecular identifiers were added to individual cDNA molecules. TCRdb processed the 5' RACE reads anew with MiXCR; each CDR3 protein has one entry. The sample has approximately 79,000 distinct CDR3 sequences; 9.5% to 15% are singletons. V gene TRBV20-1 combines with J gene TRBJ2-1; no clear D gene. The sequencing input was whole blood. This receptor was obtained from an adult who was a healthcare worker with PCR-confirmed SARS-CoV-2 infection or an uninfected control (not recorded which). The CDR3 DNA sequence: TGCAGTGCCTCTACTGTAGGGTACAATGAGCAGTTCTTC. Translated, it gives CSASTVGYNEQFF.